The sequence of this TCR beta chain was determined in a study of neoadjuvant anti-PD-1 for oral cavity cancer. There are 13 residues in the CDR3. Trimming took 4 bases from V and 4 from J; bases not matched to a gene: 7. Looked up from germline, CDR1 is GTSNPN and CDR2 is SVGIG (reference sequence). Most PBMC samples had around 480 ng input DNA in six replicates. Some clones are missing from TCRdb's copy, which holds only in-frame ones; the method was immunoSEQ multiplex PCR. Here the sample spans 15,000 or so clones, over 65% being singletons. The input for sequencing was PBMCs, taken before nivolumab (anti-PD-1) treatment. The rearrangement uses TRBV30 and TRBJ2-7, with TRBD2 matching over 7 bases. The receptor's source is a person aged 35-79 years with oral cavity squamous cell carcinoma. The CDR3 DNA reads TGTGCCTGGACCGGCGGCGGGAGATACGAGCAGTACTTC. Amino acid sequence: CAWTGGGRYEQYF.